This T cell receptor (beta chain) derives from a study of blood T cells in healthy people across ages (dated by TCRdb to between 2015 and 2016). Study-wide context: In model experiments, template switching captured roughly one uniquely barcoded TCR beta cDNA molecule for every two T cells. Using deep sequencing normalized with unique cDNA molecular identifiers, the study measured how TCR beta repertoire diversity changes with age. The donors were divided into four age groups: young (average roughly 17 years), middle-aged (approximately 41), aged (62) and long-lived (about 84). To avoid experimental bias, donors of different ages were spread randomly across the sequencing lanes. Two additional independent replicas of 1 million unique cDNA reads from the same blood draw were analyzed for two donors (one aged 18 to 29 and one aged 80 or older). Summary of the overall study and its limitations: Total diversity estimates from one million sequenced T cells were considered lower bounds and underestimates. Because the CMV infection status of the donors was unknown, age-related changes in expanded clonotypes may potentially have been confounded. A strong correlation was found between observed TCR beta diversity and the percentage of naive T cells measured by flow cytometry. Since profiling was done on bulk unsorted PBMCs, naive and antigen-experienced compartments could not be conclusively compared. Compared with the aged group, more naive CD4+ T cells, fewer expanded clones and increased TCR diversity were shown by the long-lived group, suggesting age selection. Observed TCR beta diversity per million T cells fell roughly linearly with age, and a significant reduction was already apparent by age around 40.

The germline V gene (reference sequence) sets CDR1 to LNHDA and CDR2 to SQIVND. V and J are trimmed by 0 bases and 2 bases, and the gene matches miss 6 bases of the junction. The CDR3 covers 16 residues, taking in both the cysteine and the phenylalanine. The sequence is cut down to CDR3 DNA, 48 bases in frame from base 1. The table lists this clonotype with many counts. Its antigen is not yet known. One base away there is no much larger clone; base qualities are not given. The roughly 39 donors, aged roughly 6 to 95 years, were systemically healthy Caucasian individuals from Russia. Each donor gave ten milliliters of peripheral blood, collected into EDTA-treated Vacutainer tubes. PBMCs were isolated by Ficoll-Paque density-gradient centrifugation, with at least 6 million obtained per sample. Total RNA was extracted from PBMCs with Trizol reagent, with at least 5.5 micrograms obtained per sample. For every donor, an aliquot of PBMCs went through flow cytometry to measure the percentages of naive CD45RAhigh/CD27high T cells.

The library was obtained by 5' RACE. Sequencing instrument: Illumina HiSeq 2500. A second 7 to 11 cycle PCR used a sample-barcoded 5' primer and a J-beta primer mix. A template-switch 5' adaptor carrying 12 random nucleotides introduced a unique molecular identifier onto each TCR beta cDNA molecule. At least 2.5 million CDR3-containing paired-end reads were obtained from each sample. First-strand cDNA was synthesized from all RNA with the Mint cDNA synthesis kit, primed by a TRBC-specific oligonucleotide. After uracil-DNA glycosylase treatment, a first 18-cycle PCR used universal primers M1SS and BC2_uni_R on all cDNA. The authors processed their data as follows. Each sample was normalized by randomly selecting 1 million high-quality reads, each carrying a distinct molecular identifier. Reads with shared molecular identifiers were discarded instead of being binned into consensus sequences. MiTCR, set to a Q25 quality threshold and the strictest error-elimination algorithm, was used for CDR3 identification, clonotype clustering and error correction. A nonparametric unseen species model with Euler transformation was used to estimate a lower bound on total TCR beta diversity. Using fastp trimming at Q25 and MiXCR clonotype assembly, TCRdb reanalyzed the public sequencing data and kept in-frame beta chains. Identical CDR3 proteins give one entry, which carries the most common genes and DNA. None of the V and J calls come from the authors' own analysis; TCRdb made them. In all, the sample holds hundreds of thousands of distinct CDR3 sequences, and less than 60% of those were seen once. The ten largest clones add up to about a sixth of the sample.

The sequence was obtained from a man aged 80 or over in good health. The chain employs TRBV19 and TRBJ1-2, and TRBD1 aligns with 7 junction nucleotides. The sequencing input was blood. The encoded CDR3 is CASSIDWTGYNYGYTF. In nucleotides, the sequence is TGTGCCAGTAGTATAGATTGGACAGGCTACAACTATGGCTACACCTTC.